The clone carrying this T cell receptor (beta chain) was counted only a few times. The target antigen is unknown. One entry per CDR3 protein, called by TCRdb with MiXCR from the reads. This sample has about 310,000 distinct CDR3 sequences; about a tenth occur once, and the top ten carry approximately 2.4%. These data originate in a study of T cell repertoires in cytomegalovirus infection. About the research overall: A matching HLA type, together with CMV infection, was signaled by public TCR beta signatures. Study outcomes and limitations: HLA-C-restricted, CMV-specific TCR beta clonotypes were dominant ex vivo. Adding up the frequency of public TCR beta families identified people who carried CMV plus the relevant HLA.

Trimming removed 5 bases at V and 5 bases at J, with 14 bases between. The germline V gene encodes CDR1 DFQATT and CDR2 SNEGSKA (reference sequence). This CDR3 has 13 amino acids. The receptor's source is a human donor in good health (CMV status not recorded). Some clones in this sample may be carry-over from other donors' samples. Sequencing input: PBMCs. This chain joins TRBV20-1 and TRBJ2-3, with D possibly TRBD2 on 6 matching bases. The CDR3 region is CSASPGLGDTQYF. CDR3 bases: TGCAGTGCTTCGCCGGGACTGGGAGATACGCAGTATTTT.